This is a list of T cell receptor beta chains from one sample in a study of blood T cell repertoires in COVID-19. The method was immunoSEQ multiplex PCR; TCRdb's version includes in-frame clones alone and lacks a portion of them. The sample shows approximately 240,000 clones, about nine tenths of them seen only once. Specimen: PBMCs or T cells enriched from blood (not recorded which). Receptors originate from a woman under 30 who had recovered from COVID-19. Each CDR3 is given with its conserved first and last residue. A D gene is named only where the DNA matches it firmly. Size is stated for part of the rows, as once, few or many counts, or as a class when the clone is expanded.

clone size	J gene	V gene	D gene	CDR3 DNA	CDR3 protein
.	TRBJ1-5	TRBV3-1/TRBV3-2	.	TGTGCCAGCAGCCTCCCGAATCAGCCCCAGCATTTT	CASSLPNQPQHF
.	TRBJ2-5	TRBV12-2	.	TGTGCAAGTCGCTTCCTAGGGGTCGGGGGGATCCAAGAGACCCAGTACTTC	CASRFLGVGGIQETQYF
.	TRBJ1-1	TRBV4-1	TRBD1	TGCGCCAGCAGCCAAGTGGGACAGGGTGGCACTGAAGCTTTCTTT	CASSQVGQGGTEAFF
.	TRBJ2-1	TRBV19	TRBD2	TGTGCCAGTAGTATTGCTTTGACTAGCGGGAGGTTCTACAATGAGCAGTTCTTC	CASSIALTSGRFYNEQFF
once	TRBJ2-5	TRBV4-1	.	TGCGCCAGCAGCCACCAGGGTGGGGAGACCCAGTACTTC	CASSHQGGETQYF
.	TRBJ1-5	TRBV21-1	.	TGTGCCAGCAGCAAACGAACAGGGGATCAGCCCCAGCATTTT	CASSKRTGDQPQHF
.	TRBJ2-7	TRBV10-3	.	TGTGCCATCAGTGAGTCGAGTTTTTCCTACGAGCAGTACTTC	CAISESSFSYEQYF
once	TRBJ1-2	TRBV5-6	TRBD1	TGTGCCAGCAGCCTTTCTTCGGGACAGGGAGGTATTGGCTATGGCTACACCTTC	CASSLSSGQGGIGYGYTF
once	TRBJ1-5	TRBV27	.	TGTGCCAGCAGTTTATCGGTCGGGAGCAATCAGCCCCAGCATTTT	CASSLSVGSNQPQHF
.	TRBJ1-1	TRBV7-2	.	TGTGCCAGCAGCTTAGATTTAGGGAGGAACACTGAAGCTTTCTTT	CASSLDLGRNTEAFF
.	TRBJ2-5	TRBV4-2	TRBD2	TGTGCCAGCAGCCAAAATCCCGGAGGCAGCGGGAGGGTAGAGACCCAGTACTTC	CASSQNPGGSGRVETQYF
.	TRBJ2-3	TRBV11-2	.	TGTGCCAGCAACGGTTTGTGGAGCACAGATACGCAGTATTTT	CASNGLWSTDTQYF
.	TRBJ2-3	TRBV6-2/TRBV6-3	TRBD2	TGTGCCAGCAGTTACAACCCGGGACTAGCGGGGGGGCTAGCGCAGTATTTT	CASSYNPGLAGGLAQYF
.	TRBJ1-5	TRBV4-1	.	TGCGCCAGCAGCCAAGATGGGGGGATTAGCAATCAGCCCCAGCATTTT	CASSQDGGISNQPQHF
.	TRBJ1-1	TRBV18	.	TGTGCCAGCTCACTTTTAAGACAGATGGACACTGAAGCTTTCTTT	CASSLLRQMDTEAFF
.	TRBJ1-3	TRBV10-3	TRBD1	TGTGCCATCAGTGAACCCAACCGGGACAGGGGAAACACCATATATTTT	CAISEPNRDRGNTIYF
.	TRBJ1-1	TRBV5-1	.	TGCGCCAGCAGCTTGGACAGTCTAATCACTGAAGCTTTCTTT	CASSLDSLITEAFF
once	TRBJ1-1	TRBV11-3	TRBD1	TGTGCCAGCAGCTTTGGCAGGGGGCTCACTGAAGCTTTCTTT	CASSFGRGLTEAFF
once	TRBJ1-3	TRBV27	.	TGTGCCAGCAGTTCGATCGGAGACTACACCATATATTTT	CASSSIGDYTIYF
.	TRBJ1-2	TRBV3-1/TRBV3-2	.	TGTGCCAGCAGCCAAGGGACAGTCATTGAAGGGGGCTACACCTTC	CASSQGTVIEGGYTF
.	TRBJ1-6	TRBV28	.	TGTGCCAGCGGTTCTCGGGAGGGTGGAAATTCACCCCTCCACTTT	CASGSREGGNSPLHF
once	TRBJ1-2	TRBV19	TRBD1	TGTGCCAGTAGGTCGGGACAGCTCTCCTATGCCTTC	CASRSGQLSYAF
.	TRBJ1-1	TRBV27	.	TGTGCCAGCAGTTTATACGGGGGGCTTGACACTGAAGCTTTCTTT	CASSLYGGLDTEAFF
.	TRBJ1-3	TRBV4-1	TRBD1	TGCGCCAGCAGCCAACGTGGACAGGTTCTCCCTGGAAACACCATATATTTT	CASSQRGQVLPGNTIYF
.	TRBJ2-5	TRBV30	.	TGTGCCTGGAGATTTAAGGGGTCTGCCCAAGAGACCCAGTACTTC	CAWRFKGSAQETQYF
.	TRBJ1-1	TRBV3-1/TRBV3-2	.	TGTGCCAGCCTAGGGGCCGCTGAAGCTTTCTTT	CASLGAAEAFF
once	TRBJ1-5	TRBV19	TRBD1	TGTGCCAGTTCGCGGAGGACAGGGATCAATCAGCCCCAGCATTTT	CASSRRTGINQPQHF
.	TRBJ2-1	TRBV18	TRBD2	TGTGCCAGCTCACCAGGACTAGCGGGACTCAATGAGCAGTTCTTC	CASSPGLAGLNEQFF
.	TRBJ2-3	TRBV6-2/TRBV6-3	TRBD2	TGTGCCAGCAGTTACCCTCGTACTCGACTAGCGGGCTTCACAGATACGCAGTATTTT	CASSYPRTRLAGFTDTQYF
.	TRBJ2-3	TRBV3-1/TRBV3-2	.	TGTGCCAGCTCCACCCACCGACTATCTTGGAAGATGGGGACAGATACGCAGTATTTT	CASSTHRLSWKMGTDTQYF
.	TRBJ2-7	TRBV6-1	.	TGTGCCAGCAGTGAAGTTGGCAGAACCTACGAGCAGTACTTC	CASSEVGRTYEQYF
once	TRBJ2-7	TRBV5-6	TRBD2	TGTGCCAGCAGCCGGACTAGCGATAACCCGTGGGAGCAGTACTTC	CASSRTSDNPWEQYF
.	TRBJ1-2	TRBV5-1	.	TGCGCCAGCAGCACCCACAGTGAACCAAGGGGCTATGGCTACACCTTC	CASSTHSEPRGYGYTF
.	TRBJ1-6	TRBV5-6	.	TGTGCCAGCAGCTTGGAGGGGATCAACCTTTCACCCCTCCACTTT	CASSLEGINLSPLHF
.	TRBJ1-1	TRBV29-1	TRBD1	TGCAGCGTTTATAGGACAGGGAACACTGAAGCTTTCTTT	CSVYRTGNTEAFF
once	TRBJ2-2	TRBV9	.	TGTGCCAGCAGCGCCCTAGGGGTAGGGACCGGGGAGCTGTTTTTT	CASSALGVGTGELFF
.	TRBJ1-2	TRBV7-3	.	TGTGCCAGCAGCTTAGCGGGGAGTGAGGCTGGCTACACCTTC	CASSLAGSEAGYTF
.	TRBJ2-1	TRBV27	TRBD2	TGTGCCAGCAGCCGGGGGGGGGAGCAGTTCTTC	CASSRGGEQFF
.	TRBJ1-1	TRBV24-1	TRBD1	TGTGCCACCAGTGATGGGACAGGACTTACTGAAGCTTTCTTT	CATSDGTGLTEAFF
.	TRBJ1-1	TRBV19	.	TGTGCCAGTAGTCGGACTTCCCCCACTGAAGCTTTCTTT	CASSRTSPTEAFF
.	TRBJ2-7	TRBV5-1	.	TGCGCCAGCAGCTTTATGGGATGGGGGGACGGGGAGCAGTACTTC	CASSFMGWGDGEQYF
.	TRBJ2-5	TRBV3-1/TRBV3-2	.	TGTGCCAGCAGCCAAGGCAGGGCGGAGACCCAGTACTTC	CASSQGRAETQYF
.	TRBJ1-2	TRBV7-9	TRBD1	TGTGCCAGCAGCGACAGGACAGGGTATGGCTACACCTTC	CASSDRTGYGYTF
.	TRBJ1-2	TRBV7-2	TRBD1	TGTGCCAGCAGCTTTAGACAGGGAGGCTACACCTTC	CASSFRQGGYTF
.	TRBJ2-7	TRBV4-2	TRBD1	TGTGCCAGCAGCCAAGATCTCCTGGGACAGGGTTCATACGAGCAGTACTTC	CASSQDLLGQGSYEQYF